This entry lists 22 T cell receptor beta chains sequenced from one sample in a study of T cells after yellow fever vaccination. MiXCR, run by TCRdb on the 5' RACE reads, gives a single entry per CDR3 protein. The sample gives more than 20,000 distinct CDR3 sequences, 5.5% of which show up once; about 12% is in the top ten. This sample comprised PBMCs, either bulk or a sorted T-cell subset (CD4+, CD8+, memory, or dextramer-sorted; not recorded which), obtained 15 days after the yellow fever booster vaccination. These receptors were obtained from a man in his thirties or forties who received the YFV17D yellow fever vaccine.

This clonotype came up many times. The chain employs TRBV29-1 and TRBJ2-1; TRBD2 matches at 13 bases. This CDR3 region has 15 residues. The J segment lost 5 bases and the V segment lost 8 bases, leaving 9 bases of the junction unmatched. Germline CDR1 is SQVTM and CDR2 is ANQGSEA. The CDR3 bases are TGCAGCATCAGGGGGACTAGCGGGAATCACAATGAGCAGTTCTTC. This gives the protein CSIRGTSGNHNEQFF.

This clonotype was observed at least ten times. The chain has TRBV9 and TRBJ1-1, with D possibly matching TRBD1 (5 bases). Trimming took off 4 bases at V and 6 bases at J, with 16 bases between the two ends. The CDR3 length is 14 residues. Germline CDR1 reads SGDLS; CDR2 reads YYNGEE. CDR3 residues: CASSSQAGNAEAFF. CDR3 nucleotide sequence: TGTGCCAGCAGCTCACAGGCCGGTAACGCTGAAGCTTTCTTT.

This clonotype has at least ten counts. The V and J genes are TRBV20-1 and TRBJ1-5; D not resolved. The CDR3 has 13 residues. The germline gives CDR1 DFQATT, CDR2 SNEGSKA (reference sequence). V dropped 6 bases and J dropped 6 bases, with 15 bases sitting between them. The CDR3 is CSASPGVGQPQHF. DNA for the CDR3: TGCAGTGCAAGTCCAGGAGTTGGTCAGCCCCAGCATTTT.

This clonotype was detected many times. This chain uses TRBV7-2 with TRBJ1-6; TRBD1 aligns across 11 bases. J gave up 10 bases and V 5 bases, and 4 bases lay outside the gene matches. This CDR3 comprises 14 residues. Germline V lookup: CDR1 SGHTA, CDR2 FQGNSA. The CDR3 DNA reads as TGTGCCAGCAGCCCAAGGGACAGGGGGTCACCCCTCCACTTT. The encoded protein is CASSPRDRGSPLHF.

A note on this clonotype: A clone one base away is much larger, so this may be a read error. The V call is TRBV7-2, the J call TRBJ2-1, with D uncertain. Germline V gene sequence: CDR1 SGHTA, CDR2 FQGNSA. CDR3 length: 14 amino acids. V shed 6 bases and J shed 3 bases, with 12 bases lying between them. This CDR3 reads CASRGMALYNEQFF. Written as DNA, the CDR3 is TGTGCCAGCAGGGGGATGGCCCTCTACAATGAGCAGTTCTTC.

Ten or more counts support this clonotype. V is TRBV6-2 or TRBV6-3 and J is TRBJ2-7, with D perhaps matching TRBD2 (6 bases). The CDR3 extends over 15 amino acids. V lost 6 bases and J lost 4, with 19 bases in between. Germline V gives CDR1 MNHEY, CDR2 SVGEGT. CDR3 DNA: TGTGCCAGCAGCAACGGCGGGGCCGGATCTTACGAGCAGTACTTC. Its translation is CASSNGGAGSYEQYF.

This clonotype was detected many times. V and J are TRBV18 and TRBJ2-1; the D gene is possibly TRBD2 (5 bases). Germline loops: CDR1 KGHSH, CDR2 LQKENI. This CDR3 region has 12 residues. V was shortened by 6 bases and J by 7 bases, with 10 bases between the two germline ends. In DNA form, the CDR3 reads TGTGCCAGCTCGCCCCCGGGAAATGAGCAGTTCTTC. Translation: CASSPPGNEQFF. Filled out from reference TRBV18 and TRBJ2-1, the complete variable domain reads NAGVMQNPRHLVRRRGQEARLRCSPMKGHSHVYWYRQLPEEGLKFMVYLQKENIIDESGMPKERFSAEFPKEGPSILRIQQVVRGDSAAYFCASSPPGNEQFFGPGTRLTVL.

In this sample, this clonotype turned up many times. This rearrangement joins TRBV12-3 or TRBV12-4 to TRBJ2-7, with 9 bases that match TRBD2. The CDR3 covers 15 residues. V shed 5 bases, J shed 0 bases, and the junction held 5 bases outside the gene matches. The CDR3, as DNA: TGTGCCAGCAGTCCTCGGACTAGCGACTCCTACGAGCAGTACTTC. It specifies CASSPRTSDSYEQYF.

This clonotype was observed at least ten times. The chain links TRBV20-1 to TRBJ2-1, with 7 bases that match TRBD2. The CDR3 contains 13 residues. CDR1 DFQATT and CDR2 SNEGSKA come from the germline V gene (reference sequence). The CDR3 coding sequence is TGCACGCCTCGAGGACTAGTCTACAATGAGCAGTTCTTC. This sequence encodes CTPRGLVYNEQFF.

This clonotype was detected many times. The chain links TRBV29-1 to TRBJ2-1; 7 bases agree with TRBD2. V was pared by 3 bases and J by 5 bases, with 4 bases of the junction left unmatched. CDR3 length equals 13 residues. Looked up from germline, CDR1 is SQVTM and CDR2 is ANQGSEA. CDR3 sequence: CSVEERGNNEQFF. CDR3 nucleotide sequence: TGCAGCGTTGAGGAGCGGGGAAACAATGAGCAGTTCTTC.

The table lists this clonotype with many counts. The chain joins TRBV29-1 to TRBJ2-5; 7 bases are shared with TRBD1. The CDR3 totals 12 residues. Germline trimming cut 4 bases from V and 7 bases from J; bases unmatched to any gene: 6. In germline, CDR1 is SQVTM, CDR2 ANQGSEA. CDR3 nucleotides: TGCAGCGTTGCCAGGGGGAGCGGGACCCAGTACTTC. The encoded protein is CSVARGSGTQYF.

This clonotype came up many times. This sequence joins TRBV4-3 and TRBJ1-5; 8 nucleotides agree with TRBD1. The V segment lost 5 bases and the J segment 7 bases; nucleotides outside the gene matches: 19. CDR1 is LGHNA, CDR2 YSLEER, per germline. The CDR3 has 18 residues. The CDR3 here is CASSIKVTGRGHFQPQHF. The CDR3 DNA sequence: TGCGCCAGCAGCATCAAGGTAACGGGCAGGGGGCATTTCCAGCCCCAGCATTTT.

This clonotype was recorded many times. This chain joins TRBV2 and TRBJ1-5; TRBD1 aligns across 8 bases. Germline values: CDR1 SNHLY, CDR2 FYNNEI. This CDR3 has 13 amino acids. With 7 bases clipped from V and 2 bases from J, the junction kept 1 base outside the gene matches. CDR3 loop: CASTGQGNQPQHF. The CDR3 DNA sequence: TGTGCCAGCACGGGACAGGGCAATCAGCCCCAGCATTTT.

This clonotype was observed many times. The chain employs TRBV5-5 and TRBJ1-1; D is uncertain. The CDR3 extends over 15 amino acids. Per the germline V gene, CDR1 is SGHKS and CDR2 is YYEKEE (reference sequence). V dropped 4 bases and J dropped 0 bases, with 13 bases sitting between them. CDR3 amino acids: CASSPVTGLNTEAFF. CDR3 DNA sequence: TGTGCCAGCAGCCCGGTAACGGGGTTGAACACTGAAGCTTTCTTT.

Ten or more counts support this clonotype. The gene calls are TRBV6-2 or TRBV6-3 and TRBJ2-3, with 7 bases lining up with TRBD2. Germline CDR1 is MNHEY and CDR2 is SVGEGT. This CDR3 contains 16 residues. V was clipped by 5 bases and J by 0 bases; unmatched bases: 8. The CDR3 loop is CASSPRGSGSTDTQYF. Here the CDR3 DNA reads TGTGCCAGCAGTCCCCGGGGTAGCGGGAGCACAGATACGCAGTATTTT.

The table lists this clonotype with many counts. The chain uses TRBV4-3 and TRBJ1-3; possibly TRBD1 for D (5 bases). Trimming pared 3 bases from V and 4 bases from J, leaving 19 bases between. Germline CDR1 is LGHNA and CDR2 is YSLEER. The CDR3 sequence is 17 residues long. For the CDR3, the DNA is TGCGCCAGCAGCCAGGAGATAATCGACAGCCTCGGAAACACCATATATTTT. Amino acids: CASSQEIIDSLGNTIYF.

This clonotype was counted at least ten times. This chain links TRBV5-1 with TRBJ2-3; 8 bases map to TRBD1. The germline gives CDR1 SGHRS, CDR2 YFSETQ. The ends lost 4 bases at V and 8 bases at J; junction bases unmatched: 9. This CDR3 spans 14 amino acids. The CDR3 DNA reads as TGCGCCAGCAGCCCCTCGACAGGGGCCGGTACGCAGTATTTT. The encoded protein is CASSPSTGAGTQYF.

This clonotype showed up many times. The chain has TRBV7-8 and TRBJ2-3, with TRBD2 matching 7 bases. The CDR3 extends over 14 amino acids. The germline V gene encodes CDR1 SGHVS and CDR2 FQNEAQ. V lost 2 bases, J lost 8 bases, and 7 bases stayed unmatched. CDR3 coding DNA: TGTGCCAGCAGCTTAATGGCGGGAGAGGGTACGCAGTATTTT. Its protein product is CASSLMAGEGTQYF.

Many counts were recorded for this clonotype. The chain links TRBV20-1 to TRBJ2-1; 15 nucleotides line up with TRBD2. This CDR3 is 17 amino acids long. V lost 1 base and J lost 5; bases outside the gene matches: 6. Germline CDR1 DFQATT, CDR2 SNEGSKA (reference sequence). The CDR3 DNA follows: TGCAGTGCTAGAGGGACTAGCGGGAGGGCCGTAAACAATGAGCAGTTCTTC. Its translation: CSARGTSGRAVNNEQFF.

In this sample, this clonotype turned up many times. The chain couples TRBV25-1 to TRBJ2-1, with D tentatively TRBD2 (6 bases). The CDR3 loop spans 12 amino acids. Trimming took off 5 bases at V and 9 bases at J, with 11 bases between the two ends. Looked up from germline, CDR1 is MGHDK and CDR2 is SYGVNS. The DNA for the CDR3 is TGTGCCAGCAGTAATGGAGGGAGTGAGCAGTTCTTC. It yields the protein CASSNGGSEQFF.

This clonotype was seen ten or more times. The chain has TRBV7-2 and TRBJ2-3; maybe TRBD2 (6 bases). V lost 4 bases, J lost 0 bases, and 14 bases lay in between. In germline, CDR1 is SGHTA, CDR2 FQGNSA. The CDR3 extends over 16 amino acids. In DNA, the CDR3 is TGTGCCAGCAGCTCTGCCGGGACTTCTAGCACAGATACGCAGTATTTT. It codes for CASSSAGTSSTDTQYF.

The sample holds many counts of this clonotype. The rearrangement links TRBV29-1 to TRBJ2-2, with D possibly being TRBD1 (5 bases). The V and J ends lost 7 bases and 1 base respectively, with 10 bases between them. CDR3 length: 13 residues. Germline values: CDR1 SQVTM, CDR2 ANQGSEA. The CDR3 sequence: CSATGQNTGELFF. As DNA, the CDR3 is TGCAGCGCTACCGGACAGAACACCGGGGAGCTGTTTTTT.